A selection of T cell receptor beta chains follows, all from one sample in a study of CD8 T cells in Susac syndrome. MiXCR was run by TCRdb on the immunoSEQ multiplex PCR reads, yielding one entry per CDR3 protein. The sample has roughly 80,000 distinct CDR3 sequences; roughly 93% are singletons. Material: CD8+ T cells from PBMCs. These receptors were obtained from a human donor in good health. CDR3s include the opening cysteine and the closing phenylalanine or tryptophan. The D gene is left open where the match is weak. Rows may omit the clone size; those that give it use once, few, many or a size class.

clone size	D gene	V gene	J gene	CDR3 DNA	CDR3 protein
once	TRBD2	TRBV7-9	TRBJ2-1	TGTGCCAGCACCACTGTAGGCGGGGGGTTCTACAATGAGCAGTTCTTC	CASTTVGGGFYNEQFF
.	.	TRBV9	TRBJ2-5	TGTGCCAGCAGCGCAGAGGACAGAGGAGAGACCCAGTACTTC	CASSAEDRGETQYF
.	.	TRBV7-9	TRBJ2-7	TGTGCCAGCAGCTTATCTGGGCCCAACGAGCAGTACTTC	CASSLSGPNEQYF
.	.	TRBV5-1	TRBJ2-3	TGCGCCAGCAGCGGCAGGGCGGTTACAGATACGCAGTATTTT	CASSGRAVTDTQYF
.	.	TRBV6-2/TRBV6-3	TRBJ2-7	TGTGCCAGCAGTCTACCCGACTTAAACTACGAGCAGTACTTC	CASSLPDLNYEQYF
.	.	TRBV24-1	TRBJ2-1	TGTGCCACCAGTGATTTGAAGATTGGTGAGCAGTTCTTC	CATSDLKIGEQFF
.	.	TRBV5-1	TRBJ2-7	TGCGCCAGCAGCTTGCCAGATTTCTACGAGCAGTACTTC	CASSLPDFYEQYF
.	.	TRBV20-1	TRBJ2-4	TGCAGTGCTACCCGGGGTTCCAGGGGCCCTACCATTCAGTACTTC	CSATRGSRGPTIQYF
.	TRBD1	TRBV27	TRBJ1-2	TGTGCCAGCAGTTTAGGTACAGGGGCGAATGGCTACACCTTC	CASSLGTGANGYTF
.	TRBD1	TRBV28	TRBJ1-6	TGTGCCAGCAGTTTCCAGGGGGCGCTGGGAACCCTCCACTTT	CASSFQGALGTLHF
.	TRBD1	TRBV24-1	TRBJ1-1	TGTGCCACCAGTGATCACAGGGGCACTGAAGCTTTCTTT	CATSDHRGTEAFF
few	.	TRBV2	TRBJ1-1	TGTGCCAGCAGGGAGGCGAACACTGAAGCTTTCTTT	CASREANTEAFF
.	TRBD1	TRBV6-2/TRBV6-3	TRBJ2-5	TGTGCCAGCAGCTTCGACAGGGGCCAGGGGGTTTACCAAGAGACCCAGTACTTC	CASSFDRGQGVYQETQYF
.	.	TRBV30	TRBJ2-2	TGTGCCTGGAGAGAACAGGGAACCGGGGAGCTGTTTTTT	CAWREQGTGELFF
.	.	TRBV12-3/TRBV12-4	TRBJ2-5	TGTGCCAGCACCCTTTATCCGGGGGCCGAGACCCAGTACTTC	CASTLYPGAETQYF
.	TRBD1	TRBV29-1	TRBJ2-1	TGCAGCGTAGACAGGGCATGGGGCAATGAGCAGTTCTTC	CSVDRAWGNEQFF
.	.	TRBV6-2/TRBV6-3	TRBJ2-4	TGTGCCAGCAGTTACGGGACTGGGATGGACAAAAACATTCAGTACTTC	CASSYGTGMDKNIQYF
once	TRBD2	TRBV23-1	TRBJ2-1	TGCGCCAGCAGTCAATCGGGACCGACTAGCCTCAACCAATACAATGAGCAGTTCTTC	CASSQSGPTSLNQYNEQFF
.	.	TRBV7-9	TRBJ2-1	TGTGCCAGCAGCTCTCCCCGGGGTAGCGGATACAATGAGCAGTTCTTC	CASSSPRGSGYNEQFF
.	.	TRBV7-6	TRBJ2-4	TGTGCCAGCAGCTTAGCTGGGGGTACGGACATTCAGTACTTC	CASSLAGGTDIQYF
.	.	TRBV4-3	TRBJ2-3	TGCGCCAGCAGCAGTTTCTTGCTGGCAGGGGGCACAGATACGCAGTATTTT	CASSSFLLAGGTDTQYF
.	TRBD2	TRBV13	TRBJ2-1	TGTGCCAGCAGCTTAGGAAGCGGGGGGGCCGCTGAGCAGTTCTTC	CASSLGSGGAAEQFF
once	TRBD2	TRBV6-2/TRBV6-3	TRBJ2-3	TGTGCCAGCACATTCGGACTAGCGGGAGATCTAGATACGCAGTATTTT	CASTFGLAGDLDTQYF
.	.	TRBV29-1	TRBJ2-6	TGCAGCGTTGAAGAGGCAGGACTTGCTGGGGCCAACGTCCTGACTTTC	CSVEEAGLAGANVLTF
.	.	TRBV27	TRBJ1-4	TGTGCCAGCAGTTTTGGCCTTCGAGGCAATGAAAAACTGTTTTTT	CASSFGLRGNEKLFF
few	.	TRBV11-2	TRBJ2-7	TGTGCCAGCAGCTTAGTTTACGGATCCTACGAGCAGTACTTC	CASSLVYGSYEQYF
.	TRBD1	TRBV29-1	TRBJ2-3	TGCAGCGTCCGGGACAGGGTCGCGGCAGATACGCAGTATTTT	CSVRDRVAADTQYF
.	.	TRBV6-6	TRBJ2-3	TGTGCCAGCAGTTACCCGCTCTATTTT	CASSYPLYF
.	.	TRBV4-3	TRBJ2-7	TGCGCCAGCAGCCAAGAGTGGACACTTACCTACGAGCAGTACTTC	CASSQEWTLTYEQYF
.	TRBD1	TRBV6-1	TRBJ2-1	TGTGCCAGCAGTGACTTCGGGACAGACTACAATGAGCAGTTCTTC	CASSDFGTDYNEQFF
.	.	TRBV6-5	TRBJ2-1	TGTGCCAGCAGTCCCGTGGAGGGGGCCCCGGGTGAGCAGTTCTTC	CASSPVEGAPGEQFF
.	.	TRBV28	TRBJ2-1	TGTGCCAGCAGCCCGGGAGAGGGAGGCCTTTACAATGAGCAGTTCTTC	CASSPGEGGLYNEQFF
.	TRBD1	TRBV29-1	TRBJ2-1	TGCAGCGTCCACACCGGGACAGGGGTGGTCAATGAGCAGTTCTTC	CSVHTGTGVVNEQFF
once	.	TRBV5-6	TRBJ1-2	TGTGCCAGCAGACCCCGAGGGGGGCTCAGCTACACCTTC	CASRPRGGLSYTF
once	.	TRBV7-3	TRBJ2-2	TGTGCCAGCAGCGCACTCGACAGTTACACCGGGGAGCTGTTTTTT	CASSALDSYTGELFF
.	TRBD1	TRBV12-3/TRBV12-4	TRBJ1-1	TGTGCCAGCAGTCTGACAGGGGGCTCCGTCACTGAAGCTTTCTTT	CASSLTGGSVTEAFF
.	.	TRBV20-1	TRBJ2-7	TGCAGTGCTAGAGAAGTAAACGAGCAGTACTTC	CSAREVNEQYF
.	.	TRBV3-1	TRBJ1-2	TGTGCCAGCAGCCAATCCCCGGGAGGCTACACCTTC	CASSQSPGGYTF
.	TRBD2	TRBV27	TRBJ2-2	TGTGCCAGCAGTCTCCATGCGGGAGGGAACACCGGGGAGCTGTTTTTT	CASSLHAGGNTGELFF
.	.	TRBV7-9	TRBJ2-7	TGTGCCAGCAGCCGTAAAATAGACAGCTACGAGCAGTACTTC	CASSRKIDSYEQYF
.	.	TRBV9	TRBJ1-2	TGTGCCAGCAGCGAGGGCGGGCAGCCTAACTATGGCTACACCTTC	CASSEGGQPNYGYTF
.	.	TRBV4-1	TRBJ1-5	TGCGCCAGCAGCCAAGGGGATCTGCTAAATCAGCCCCAGCATTTT	CASSQGDLLNQPQHF
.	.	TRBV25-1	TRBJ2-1	TGTGCCAGCAGTGTTAGAGGTCGTGATGAGCAGTTCTTC	CASSVRGRDEQFF
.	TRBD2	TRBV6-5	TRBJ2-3	TGTGCCAGCAGTTACGTCCGGGAGGGCACAGATACGCAGTATTTT	CASSYVREGTDTQYF
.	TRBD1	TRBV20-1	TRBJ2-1	TGCAGTGCTAGACCGGGGACAGAGAGCTCCTACAATGAGCAGTTCTTC	CSARPGTESSYNEQFF
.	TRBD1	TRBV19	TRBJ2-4	TGTGCCAGTAGTGAGGGACAGATAAACATTCAGTACTTC	CASSEGQINIQYF
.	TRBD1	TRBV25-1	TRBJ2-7	TGTGCCAGCAGTGAAAATGCAGGGGGCTACGAGCAGTACTTC	CASSENAGGYEQYF
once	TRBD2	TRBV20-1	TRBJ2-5	TGCAGTGCTAGGGTCCAGCGGGAGGGCCCGGAGACCCAGTACTTC	CSARVQREGPETQYF
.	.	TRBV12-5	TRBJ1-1	TGTGCTAGTGGGCACTCAAAAGAACTCAACACTGAAGCTTTCTTT	CASGHSKELNTEAFF
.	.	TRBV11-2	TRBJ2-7	TGTGCCAGCAGCAGGGGTTACGAGCAGTACTTC	CASSRGYEQYF
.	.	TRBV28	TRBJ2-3	TGTGCCAGCAGGACGAGGGAAAGCACAGATACGCAGTATTTT	CASRTRESTDTQYF